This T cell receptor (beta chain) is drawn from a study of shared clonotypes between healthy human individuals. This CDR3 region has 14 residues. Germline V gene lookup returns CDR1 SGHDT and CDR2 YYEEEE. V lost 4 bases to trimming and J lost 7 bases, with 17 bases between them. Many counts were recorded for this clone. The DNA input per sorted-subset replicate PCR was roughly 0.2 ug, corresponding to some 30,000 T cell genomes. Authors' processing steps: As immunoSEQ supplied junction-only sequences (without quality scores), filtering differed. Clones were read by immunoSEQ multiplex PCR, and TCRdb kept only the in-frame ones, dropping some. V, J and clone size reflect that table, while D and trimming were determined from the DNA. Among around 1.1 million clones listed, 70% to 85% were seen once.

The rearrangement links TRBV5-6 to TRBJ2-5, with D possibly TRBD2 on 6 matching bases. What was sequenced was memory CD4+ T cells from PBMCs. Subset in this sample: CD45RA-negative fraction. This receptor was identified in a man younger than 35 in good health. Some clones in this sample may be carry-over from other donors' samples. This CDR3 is CASSAGPGVRTQYF. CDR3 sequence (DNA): TGTGCCAGCAGCGCGGGCCCGGGGGTTAGGACCCAGTACTTC.